This T cell receptor beta chain was retrieved from a study of CD8 T cells in ankylosing spondylitis. Overall study findings and caveats: It appeared that ankylosing spondylitis blood was characterized by a TCR beta motif of about 8 highly homologous variants.

TCRdb used MiXCR to reprocess the 5' RACE reads, holding one entry per CDR3 protein. In the table there are some 400,000 distinct CDR3 sequences, 20% to 25% of which are singletons. Germline V gene data show CDR1 as MDHEN and CDR2 as SYDVKM. The CDR3 consists of 14 residues. V gave up 8 bases and J gave up 5 bases, with 15 bases separating them. This clonotype was counted only a few times. Its antigen is unidentified. The V and J genes are TRBV28 and TRBJ2-2; D not resolved. This TCR derives from a male donor with ankylosing spondylitis. The sample was blood, either unsorted or a sorted T cell fraction (not recorded which). DNA for the CDR3: TGTGCCAGCCGCCCTTTACGGGTTACCGGGGAGCTGTTTTTT. Translated: CASRPLRVTGELFF.